This T cell receptor beta chain was identified during a study of sequential checkpoint blockade in melanoma. About the study: Randomization was 1:1 between first-line nivolumab→ipilimumab and ipilimumab→nivolumab. After nivolumab or ipilimumab alone, about two dozen patients had week-13 rebiopsies. TCRβ was sequenced from DNA of about 94 pretreatment tumors.

From germline, CDR1 is SGHVT and CDR2 SQSDAQ. The V and J ends lost 3 bases and 7 bases, in that order; junction bases with no gene match: 10. The CDR3 is 16 residues long. The treatment here: randomized to nivolumab then ipilimumab (arm A) or the reverse (arm B). Assay used: immunoSEQ multiplex PCR; TCRdb lists only in-frame clones, some missing. Among 13,000 or so clones listed, about a quarter were seen once. The input for sequencing was tumor tissue (inferred from file names), taken from a patient given nivolumab and ipilimumab in sequence. The genes are TRBV7-4 and TRBJ1-3; 9 bases are a match to TRBD1. This clonotype was obtained from a human donor with melanoma. The CDR3 DNA is TGTGCCAGCAGCTTCCCCCCGACAGGGACAGGGAACACCATATATTTT. Translated, it gives CASSFPPTGTGNTIYF.